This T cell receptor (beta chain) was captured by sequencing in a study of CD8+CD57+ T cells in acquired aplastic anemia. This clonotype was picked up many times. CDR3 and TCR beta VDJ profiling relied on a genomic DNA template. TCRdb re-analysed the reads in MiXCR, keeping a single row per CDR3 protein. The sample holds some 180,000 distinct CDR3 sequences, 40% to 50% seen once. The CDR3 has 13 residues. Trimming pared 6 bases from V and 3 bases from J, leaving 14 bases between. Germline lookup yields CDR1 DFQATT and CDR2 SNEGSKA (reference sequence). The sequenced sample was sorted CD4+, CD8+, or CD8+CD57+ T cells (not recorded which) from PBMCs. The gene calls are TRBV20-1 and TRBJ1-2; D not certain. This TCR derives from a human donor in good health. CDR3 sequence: CSANPSAYYGYTF. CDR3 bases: TGCAGTGCCAACCCGTCGGCCTACTATGGCTACACCTTC.